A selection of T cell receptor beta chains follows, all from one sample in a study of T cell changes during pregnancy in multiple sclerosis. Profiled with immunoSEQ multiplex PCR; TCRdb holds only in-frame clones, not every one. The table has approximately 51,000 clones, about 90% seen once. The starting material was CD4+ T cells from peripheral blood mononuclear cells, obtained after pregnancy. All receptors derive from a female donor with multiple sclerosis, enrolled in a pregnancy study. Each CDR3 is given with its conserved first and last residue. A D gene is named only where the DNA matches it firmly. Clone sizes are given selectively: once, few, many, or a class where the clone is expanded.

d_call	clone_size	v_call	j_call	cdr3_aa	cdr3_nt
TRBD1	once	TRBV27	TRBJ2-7	CASSLSQGARYEQYF	TGTGCCAGCAGTTTGAGTCAGGGGGCAAGGTACGAGCAGTACTTC
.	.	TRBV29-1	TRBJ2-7	CSVEAGSYEQYF	TGCAGCGTTGAGGCAGGGTCGTACGAGCAGTACTTC
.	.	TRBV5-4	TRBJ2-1	CASSLELATYNEQFF	TGTGCCAGCAGCTTGGAACTAGCAACCTACAATGAGCAGTTCTTC
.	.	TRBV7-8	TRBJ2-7	CASSLTDGSYEQYF	TGTGCCAGCAGCTTAACAGACGGCTCCTACGAGCAGTACTTC
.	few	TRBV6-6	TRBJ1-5	CASSLTDSNQPQHF	TGTGCCAGCAGTTTGACAGATAGCAATCAGCCCCAGCATTTT
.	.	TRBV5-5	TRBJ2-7	CASSLVAYSYEQYF	TGTGCCAGCAGCTTGGTGGCGTACAGCTACGAGCAGTACTTC
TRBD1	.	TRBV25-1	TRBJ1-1	CASSDRDRVNTEAFF	TGTGCCAGCAGTGACCGGGACAGGGTGAACACTGAAGCTTTCTTT
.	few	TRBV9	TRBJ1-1	CASSGGHLNTEAFF	TGTGCCAGCAGCGGGGGACATTTAAACACTGAAGCTTTCTTT
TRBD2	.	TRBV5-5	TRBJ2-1	CASSLELAAYNEQFF	TGTGCCAGCAGCTTAGAACTAGCGGCATACAATGAGCAGTTCTTC
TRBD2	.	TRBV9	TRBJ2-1	CASSPLAGAHNEQFF	TGTGCCAGCAGCCCCTTGGCGGGAGCCCACAATGAGCAGTTCTTC
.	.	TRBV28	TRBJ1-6	CASSPGQGGSPLHF	TGTGCCAGCAGTCCGGGCCAAGGGGGTTCACCCCTCCACTTT
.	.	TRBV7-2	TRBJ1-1	CASSYRPGTEAFF	TGTGCCAGCAGCTACCGACCAGGCACTGAAGCTTTCTTT
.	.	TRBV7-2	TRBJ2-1	CASSDSGGSYNEQFF	TGTGCCAGCAGCGATAGCGGAGGCTCCTACAATGAGCAGTTCTTC
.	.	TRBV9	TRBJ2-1	CASSVDPRGKNNEQFF	TGTGCCAGCAGCGTAGACCCAAGGGGTAAGAACAATGAGCAGTTCTTC
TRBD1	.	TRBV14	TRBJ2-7	CASSQELTGTGDYEQYF	TGTGCCAGCAGCCAAGAGCTTACGGGGACAGGGGACTACGAGCAGTACTTC
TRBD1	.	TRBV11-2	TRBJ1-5	CASSPDRGRQPQHF	TGTGCCAGCAGCCCTGACAGGGGTAGACAGCCCCAGCATTTT
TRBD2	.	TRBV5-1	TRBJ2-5	CASSFIAGVAETQYF	TGCGCCAGCAGCTTTATAGCGGGAGTAGCAGAGACCCAGTACTTC
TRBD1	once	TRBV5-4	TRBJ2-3	CASSSTGGPTDTQYF	TGTGCCAGCAGCTCCACAGGGGGGCCCACAGATACGCAGTATTTT
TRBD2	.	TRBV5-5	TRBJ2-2	CASSLSSGRFTGELFF	TGTGCCAGCAGCTTGTCTAGCGGGAGGTTTACCGGGGAGCTGTTTTTT
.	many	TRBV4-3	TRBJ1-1	CASSLVPSTEAFF	TGCGCCAGCAGCCTCGTCCCGAGCACTGAAGCTTTCTTT
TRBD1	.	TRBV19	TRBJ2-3	CASSIQGGSDTQYF	TGTGCCAGTAGTATCCAAGGGGGCTCAGATACGCAGTATTTT
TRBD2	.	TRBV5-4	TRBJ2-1	CASSPGTSLYNEQFF	TGTGCCAGCAGCCCCGGGACTAGCCTCTACAATGAGCAGTTCTTC
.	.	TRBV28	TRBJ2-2	CASSSARATTGELFF	TGTGCCAGCAGCTCGGCCAGGGCAACAACCGGGGAGCTGTTTTTT
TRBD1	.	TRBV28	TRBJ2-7	CASSYRDRGIYEQYF	TGTGCCAGCAGCTACCGGGACAGGGGGATCTACGAGCAGTACTTC
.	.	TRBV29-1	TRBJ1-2	CSVIGPGLTF	TGCAGCGTAATTGGCCCTGGCCTCACCTTC
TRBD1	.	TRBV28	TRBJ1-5	CASNPTGNQPQHF	TGTGCCAGCAACCCGACAGGGAATCAGCCCCAGCATTTT
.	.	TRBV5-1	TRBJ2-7	CASSSNSRQGHEQYF	TGCGCCAGCAGCTCGAACTCTCGGCAGGGGCACGAGCAGTACTTC
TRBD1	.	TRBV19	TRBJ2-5	CASSSPGTGTMKTQYF	TGTGCCAGTAGTTCGCCCGGGACAGGGACAATGAAGACCCAGTACTTC
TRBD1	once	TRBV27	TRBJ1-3	CASSRSGTGFGNTIYF	TGTGCCAGCAGCCGATCCGGGACAGGGTTCGGAAACACCATATATTTT
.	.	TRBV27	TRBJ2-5	CASSLRGRQETQYF	TGTGCCAGCAGTCTTCGGGGTCGGCAAGAGACCCAGTACTTC
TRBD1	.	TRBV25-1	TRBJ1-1	CASRGGTGSDTEAFF	TGTGCCAGCAGGGGGGGGACAGGGTCGGACACTGAAGCTTTCTTT
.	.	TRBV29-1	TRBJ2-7	CSVVPGARAYEQYF	TGCAGCGTTGTACCGGGAGCAAGGGCTTACGAGCAGTACTTC
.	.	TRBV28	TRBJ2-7	CASSLSPGSYEQYF	TGTGCCAGCAGCCTCAGTCCGGGGTCCTACGAGCAGTACTTC
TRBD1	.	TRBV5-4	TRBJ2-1	CASSPGQGAGNEQFF	TGTGCCAGCAGCCCCGGACAGGGGGCGGGAAATGAGCAGTTCTTC
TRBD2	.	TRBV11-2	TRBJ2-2	CASSLAGAGVGTGELFF	TGTGCCAGCAGTTTAGCCGGGGCGGGAGTCGGGACCGGGGAGCTGTTTTTT
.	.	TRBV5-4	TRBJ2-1	CASSLATGRNEQFF	TGTGCCAGCAGCTTGGCTACAGGGCGGAATGAGCAGTTCTTC
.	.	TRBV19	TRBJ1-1	CASSAPREPKNTEAFF	TGTGCCAGTAGTGCTCCCCGAGAGCCTAAGAACACTGAAGCTTTCTTT
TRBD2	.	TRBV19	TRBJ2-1	CASSMYGRAYNEQFF	TGTGCCAGTAGTATGTACGGGAGGGCCTACAATGAGCAGTTCTTC
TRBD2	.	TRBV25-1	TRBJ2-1	CASSAWGTSGISYNEQFF	TGTGCCAGCAGTGCTTGGGGGACTAGCGGGATCTCCTACAATGAGCAGTTCTTC
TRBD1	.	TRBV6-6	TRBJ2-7	CASSTGQWSIQQYF	TGTGCCAGCAGTACGGGACAGTGGAGTATCCAGCAGTACTTC
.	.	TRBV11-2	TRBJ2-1	CASRISPVQSNEQFF	TGTGCCAGCAGGATCTCACCCGTACAGAGCAATGAGCAGTTCTTC
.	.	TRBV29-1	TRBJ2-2	CSVTGTFGELFF	TGCAGCGTTACGGGGACATTCGGGGAGCTGTTTTTT
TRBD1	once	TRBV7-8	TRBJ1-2	CASSRSPRTGVNYGYTF	TGTGCCAGCAGCCGAAGCCCGAGAACAGGGGTAAACTATGGCTACACCTTC
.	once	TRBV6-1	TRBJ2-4	CASSERAVAKNIQYF	TGTGCCAGCAGTGAAAGAGCCGTAGCCAAAAACATTCAGTACTTC
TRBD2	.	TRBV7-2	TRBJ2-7	CASSPRTGGGNEQYF	TGTGCCAGCAGCCCGCGAACGGGCGGGGGAAACGAGCAGTACTTC
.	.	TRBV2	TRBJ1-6	CASSELGNSPLHF	TGTGCCAGCAGTGAACTCGGTAATTCACCCCTCCACTTT
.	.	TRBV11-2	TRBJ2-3	CASSLQKSTDTQYF	TGTGCCAGCAGCTTACAGAAAAGCACAGATACGCAGTATTTT
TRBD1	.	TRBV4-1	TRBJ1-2	CASSQDGVQGGRGEGYTF	TGCGCCAGCAGCCAAGATGGAGTACAGGGGGGCCGAGGTGAAGGCTACACCTTC
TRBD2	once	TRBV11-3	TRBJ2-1	CASSAGGANEQFF	TGTGCCAGCTCCGCGGGAGGTGCCAATGAGCAGTTCTTC
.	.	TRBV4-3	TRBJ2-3	CASSQERFNTQYF	TGCGCCAGCAGCCAAGAGAGATTCAATACGCAGTATTTT
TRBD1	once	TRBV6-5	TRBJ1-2	CASKLQGQLNYGYTF	TGTGCCAGTAAATTACAGGGGCAACTAAACTATGGCTACACCTTC
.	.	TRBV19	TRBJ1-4	CASSTTATNEKLFF	TGTGCCAGTAGTACGACAGCAACTAATGAAAAACTGTTTTTT
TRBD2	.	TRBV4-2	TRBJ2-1	CASSQEGRIAGVYEQFF	TGTGCCAGCAGCCAAGAAGGGCGGATAGCGGGAGTTTATGAGCAGTTCTTC
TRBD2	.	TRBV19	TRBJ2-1	CASSSSGSYNEQFF	TGTGCCAGTAGCTCTAGCGGGAGCTACAATGAGCAGTTCTTC
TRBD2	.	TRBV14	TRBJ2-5	CASSQGGLAGVETQYF	TGTGCCAGCAGCCAAGGGGGACTAGCGGGAGTAGAGACCCAGTACTTC